This TCR beta chain originates from a study of blood T cells in healthy people across ages. Donors were systemically healthy Caucasian individuals from Russia aged roughly 6 to 100 years. Germline CDR1 is SGHVS and CDR2 is FQNEAQ. V lost 6 bases and J lost 4, with 16 bases in between. The CDR3 is made up of 15 amino acids. This clonotype was counted once. Sample-barcoded 5' priming and a J-beta primer mix drove a second PCR of about 7 to 11 cycles. A minimum of 2.5 million CDR3-containing paired-end reads was obtained for each sample. A single record per CDR3 protein comes from TCRdb applying MiXCR to the 5' RACE reads. Here the sample spans about 1.4 million distinct CDR3 sequences, 45% to 70% being singletons.

The gene calls are TRBV7-8 and TRBJ1-5; D is unresolved. The receptor was isolated from a man between 18 and 29 years old in good health. The sequencing input was blood. In DNA, the CDR3 is TGTGCCAGCAGGCCGACCAGGACCCCTAATCAGCCCCAGCATTTT. It is translated as CASRPTRTPNQPQHF. The whole variable domain, filled in from reference TRBV7-8 and TRBJ1-5, reads GAGVSQSPRYKVAKRGQDVALRCDPISGHVSLFWYQQALGQGPEFLTYFQNEAQLDKSGLPSDRFFAERPEGSVSTLKIQRTQQEDSAVYLCASRPTRTPNQPQHFGDGTRLSIL.